Listed below are T cell receptor beta chains from one sample, sequenced in a study of CXCR3-negative and CXCR3-positive naive CD8 T cells. From its re-call of the 5' RACE reads, TCRdb lists each CDR3 protein once, without DNA. The sample data list 150,000 to 160,000 distinct CDR3 sequences. The sequencing sample was made of naive CXCR3+ CD8+ T cells from blood. Receptors originate from a human donor in good health. Some clones in this sample may be carry-over from other donors' samples. Both conserved end residues are part of each CDR3. Fields, in order: V gene, J gene, CDR3 protein.

TRBV11-2,TRBJ2-2,CASSPDFTGELFF
TRBV11-2,TRBJ2-7,CASSLRPSIPEQYF
TRBV28,TRBJ2-5,CASSLNLGLARDQETQYF
TRBV20-1,TRBJ2-2,CSARDWGGDTGELFF
TRBV29-1,TRBJ2-7,CSVLQGAYEQYF
TRBV14,TRBJ2-1,CASSQEVRGMDEQFF
TRBV15,TRBJ1-5,CATSPDGSNQPQHF
TRBV12-3/TRBV12-4,TRBJ2-3,CASSLINRLSDTSDTQYF
TRBV12-3/TRBV12-4,TRBJ2-5,CASSLGQGLQETQYF
TRBV19,TRBJ1-1,CASRDLVNTEAFF
TRBV4-1,TRBJ1-1,CASSPGGGANTEAFF
TRBV7-9,TRBJ1-5,CASSSPGANQPQHF
TRBV10-2,TRBJ1-5,CASSDPQGAWDQPQHF
TRBV7-9,TRBJ2-1,CASSFITAGANEQFF
TRBV29-1,TRBJ1-1,CSVGDYTEAFF
TRBV4-1,TRBJ1-1,CASSQTGNTEAFF
TRBV27,TRBJ2-3,CASSLSVMDSGTDTQYF
TRBV27,TRBJ2-7,CASSSDRGQYEQYF
TRBV6-1,TRBJ2-7,CASSEGDHYEQYF
TRBV5-1,TRBJ2-7,CASSRHRGSYEQYF
TRBV27,TRBJ2-7,CASSGWTQLPNEQYF
TRBV4-1,TRBJ2-2,CASSPAITGELFF
TRBV28,TRBJ2-5,CASSFTETQYF
TRBV5-1,TRBJ2-7,CASSLEVAASYEQYF
TRBV10-2,TRBJ2-7,CASSESMGPYEQYF
TRBV12-3/TRBV12-4,TRBJ2-3,CASRTYRGADTQYF
TRBV29-1,TRBJ2-5,CSVETEREAYEQYF
TRBV7-7,TRBJ2-3,CASSLGGTSTDTQYF